The next 9 T cell receptor beta chains were all read from a single sample in a study of somatic mutations in cytotoxic T cells in rheumatoid arthritis. The method was immunoSEQ multiplex PCR; TCRdb's version includes in-frame clones alone and lacks a portion of them. The sample lists 5,500 to 6,000 clones, approximately 80% occurring once. Material: CD8+ T cells sorted from blood. The source is an adult with rheumatoid arthritis.

The V gene is TRBV30, the J gene TRBJ1-5; weak D call: TRBD1 (6 bases). V shed 2 bases and J shed 4 bases, with 9 bases lying between them. The CDR3 is made up of 13 amino acids. CDR1 and CDR2 (germline): GTSNPN, SVGIG (reference sequence). CDR3 in DNA: TGTGCCTGGAGTAGGACAGAAAATCAGCCCCAGCATTTT. Its translation is CAWSRTENQPQHF.

The V and J genes are TRBV19 and TRBJ2-7; tentative D call: TRBD1 (6 bases). Germline assignment: CDR1 LNHDA and CDR2 SQIVND (reference sequence). This CDR3 comprises 14 residues. Trimming took 3 bases from V and 0 from J, leaving 9 bases between them. The CDR3 bases are TGTGCCAGTAGTATTGAGGACAGCTCCTACGAGCAGTACTTC. Protein product: CASSIEDSSYEQYF.

J is TRBJ2-7 and V is TRBV28, with 11 bases matching TRBD2. The germline gives CDR1 MDHEN, CDR2 SYDVKM. J gave up 4 bases and V 5 bases, and 4 bases lay outside the gene matches. The CDR3 spans 14 residues. In DNA, the CDR3 is TGTGCCAGCAGTCCGCTAGCGGGAGGTTACGAGCAGTACTTC. Its translation is CASSPLAGGYEQYF.

In this sample, this clone turned up once. The chain links TRBV9 to TRBJ2-2; the match to TRBD2 covers 10 bases. The V gene end was trimmed by 4 bases and the J gene end by 7 bases; junction bases not matched to a gene: 13. The CDR3 is 17 amino acids. Germline values: CDR1 SGDLS, CDR2 YYNGEE. This CDR3 reads CASSSRLAGDGIGELFF. The CDR3 DNA sequence: TGTGCCAGCAGCTCCCGACTAGCGGGTGATGGTATCGGGGAGCTGTTTTTT.

This clone was observed once. The chain joins TRBV5-5 to TRBJ2-7, with D possibly TRBD1 on 7 matching bases. The CDR3 consists of 15 residues. Germline loops: CDR1 SGHKS, CDR2 YYEKEE (reference sequence). V dropped 0 bases and J dropped 4 bases, with 14 bases sitting between them. CDR3 sequence reads: CASSLVEGAIYEQYF. The CDR3 DNA reads TGTGCCAGCAGCTTGGTGGAGGGGGCAATTTACGAGCAGTACTTC. The full variable domain, rest sourced from reference TRBV5-5 and TRBJ2-7, is DAGVTQSPTHLIKTRGQQVTLRCSPISGHKSVSWYQQVLGQGPQFIFQYYEKEERGRGNFPDRFSARQFPNYSSELNVNALLLGDSALYLCASSLVEGAIYEQYFGPGTRLTVT.

The chain employs TRBV7-2 and TRBJ1-1, with a tentative D call TRBD1 (6 bases). Germline V gene sequence: CDR1 SGHTA, CDR2 FQGNSA. V was shortened by 3 bases and J by 1 base, with 6 bases between the two germline ends. This CDR3 region has 13 residues. In DNA, the CDR3 is TGTGCCAGCAGCTTGGGACAGAACACTGAAGCTTTCTTT. Protein: CASSLGQNTEAFF.

The chain joins TRBV7-7 to TRBJ2-2; D gene uncertain. V was cut by 1 base and J by 0 bases, with 9 bases left in between. This CDR3 spans 16 amino acids. CDR1 and CDR2 from the germline V gene are SSHAT and FNYEAQ (reference sequence). The CDR3 spells CASSLGSGPNTGELFF. For the CDR3, the DNA is TGTGCCAGCAGCTTAGGATCCGGTCCGAACACCGGGGAGCTGTTTTTT.

This clone was observed a handful of times. This chain links TRBV6-4 with TRBJ2-2; 9 bases match TRBD2. V shed 2 bases and J 4 bases; nucleotides not matched to a gene: 5. The V gene's germline CDR1 is MRHNA and CDR2 SNTAGT. The CDR3 consists of 16 residues. The CDR3 spells CASSDGSSGTTGELFF. The CDR3 DNA follows: TGTGCCAGCAGTGACGGGTCTAGCGGGACCACCGGGGAGCTGTTTTTT.

This chain uses TRBV6-5 with TRBJ2-7; 10 bases are a match to TRBD2. V was clipped by 6 bases and J by 2 bases; unmatched bases: 7. The germline CDR1 and CDR2 sequences are MNHEY and SVGAGI. The CDR3 is made up of 15 amino acids. CDR3 nucleotide sequence: TGTGCCAGCAGCCTGAGAGCGGGAGGGCCCTACGAGCAGTACTTC. Amino acids: CASSLRAGGPYEQYF.